A single sample is the source of the 14 T cell receptor beta chains below, sequenced in a study of T cell responses to AZD1222 COVID-19 vaccine. Produced via immunoSEQ multiplex PCR; TCRdb's table is partial and in-frame only. Of roughly 66,000 clones listed, 84% are singletons. The specimen was peripheral blood, collected on day 0 of AZD1222 vaccination. The receptors were gathered from an adult in good health.

The chain recombines TRBV3-1 (or the pseudogene TRBV3-2) with TRBJ2-3, with 9 bases lining up with TRBD2. Losses at the gene ends were 4 bases for V and 6 bases for J; bases not matched to a gene: 14. Per germline, CDR1 LGHDT and CDR2 YNNKEL (reference sequence). The CDR3 consists of 17 residues. The CDR3 coding sequence is TGTGCCAGCAGCCTCGAGCTCCGTAGCGGGGGCGGGGATACGCAGTATTTT. It yields the protein CASSLELRSGGGDTQYF.

The V and J genes are TRBV12-3 or TRBV12-4 and TRBJ1-1, with D unresolved. Trimming took off 5 bases at V and 7 bases at J, with 14 bases between the two ends. The CDR3 covers 13 residues. The CDR3, as DNA: TGTGCCAGCAGTACGCGACGGGGAGGTGAAGCTTTCTTT. This gives the protein CASSTRRGGEAFF.

The chain combines TRBV19 with TRBJ2-1, with TRBD2 matching 14 bases. The CDR3 sequence is 14 residues long. Germline CDR1 is LNHDA and CDR2 is SQIVND (reference sequence). The trim removed 8 bases at V and 8 bases at J, leaving 5 bases unmatched. Here the CDR3 reads CASRTSGGIYEQFF. The CDR3 DNA follows: TGTGCCAGTCGGACTAGCGGGGGGATTTATGAGCAGTTCTTC.

V and J are TRBV28 and TRBJ2-7; perhaps TRBD1 as D (8 bases). The V end was cut by 6 bases, the J end by 3 bases, with 12 bases between. Germline V gene sequence: CDR1 MDHEN, CDR2 SYDVKM. The CDR3 is 13 amino acids. In DNA, the CDR3 is TGTGCCAGCAGACAGGGGGGGCGCTACGAGCAGTACTTC. The encoded protein is CASRQGGRYEQYF.

V usage is TRBV30 and J usage is TRBJ2-1, with D possibly matching TRBD1 (5 bases). V gave up 6 bases and J gave up 2 bases, with 17 bases separating them. The CDR3 extends over 15 amino acids. CDR1 is GTSNPN and CDR2 is SVGIG in the germline V gene (reference sequence). CDR3 nucleotides: TGTGCCTGCCACCGCTCGGCAGGGCCCTACAATGAGCAGTTCTTC. Translated, it gives CACHRSAGPYNEQFF.

CDR3 in amino acids: CASSNGQGWGETQYF. CDR3 nucleotides: TGCGCCAGCAGCAACGGACAGGGTTGGGGCGAGACCCAGTACTTC. The V call is TRBV5-1, the J call TRBJ2-5; the match to TRBD1 covers 8 bases. The CDR3 runs 15 residues. The V segment lost 4 bases and the J segment 5 bases; nucleotides outside the gene matches: 10. Germline assignment: CDR1 SGHRS and CDR2 YFSETQ.

The rearrangement joins TRBV2 to TRBJ1-6; D is undetermined. In germline, CDR1 is SNHLY, CDR2 FYNNEI. V was cut by 6 bases and J by 3 bases, with 15 bases left in between. The CDR3 consists of 16 residues. The DNA of the CDR3 is TGTGCCAGCAGCCGATCTATGTCCAGCTATAATTCACCCCTCCACTTT. Translating it yields CASSRSMSSYNSPLHF.

This clone appeared a single time. V gene TRBV6-5 combines with J gene TRBJ1-6; 7 nucleotides align to TRBD1. Looked up from germline, CDR1 is MNHEY and CDR2 is SVGAGI. The CDR3 runs to 15 residues. With 3 bases clipped from V and 8 bases from J, the junction kept 7 bases outside the gene matches. Here the CDR3 DNA reads TGTGCCAGCAGTTATCCACAGGGGAAAGATTCACCCCTCCACTTT. Translated: CASSYPQGKDSPLHF.

A few counts support this clone. The rearrangement joins TRBV9 to TRBJ2-1; D assignment may be TRBD1 or TRBD2 (5 bases each). Germline V gives CDR1 SGDLS, CDR2 YYNGEE. CDR3 length: 15 residues. Trimming pared 0 bases from V and 7 bases from J, leaving 14 bases between. Here the CDR3 DNA reads TGTGCCAGCAGCGTAGGAGGGGCGCCGGGGAATGAGCAGTTCTTC. This encodes CASSVGGAPGNEQFF.

The chain combines TRBV5-4 with TRBJ2-6, with D possibly TRBD2 on 5 matching bases. This CDR3 has 14 amino acids. Trimming pared 4 bases from V and 4 bases from J, leaving 9 bases between. CDR1 is SGHNT, CDR2 YYREEE, per germline (reference sequence). The CDR3 reads CASSPSGGANVLTF. As DNA, the CDR3 is TGTGCCAGCAGCCCCTCGGGGGGGGCCAACGTCCTGACTTTC.

Only a few counts were recorded for this clone. This chain connects TRBV4-3 to TRBJ2-2; no firm D call. The CDR3 has 16 residues. Germline assignment: CDR1 LGHNA and CDR2 YSLEER. V lost 0 bases and J 7 bases, leaving 15 bases between the germline ends. In DNA, the CDR3 is TGCGCCAGCAGCCAAGATGTAAAGGGTGGTCACGGGGAGCTGTTTTTT. This codes for CASSQDVKGGHGELFF.

This chain uses TRBV7-2 with TRBJ1-5; 11 nucleotides align to TRBD1. The V gene end was trimmed by 3 bases and the J gene end by 6 bases; junction bases not matched to a gene: 7. CDR1 and CDR2 from the germline V gene are SGHTA and FQGNSA. The CDR3 has 16 residues. CDR3 region: CASSFQPGQGGQPQHF. In DNA, the CDR3 is TGTGCCAGCAGCTTTCAACCGGGACAGGGGGGTCAGCCCCAGCATTTT.

The chain couples TRBV19 to TRBJ2-7; TRBD1 or TRBD2 may be the D gene (6 bases each). CDR1 and CDR2 from the germline V gene are LNHDA and SQIVND (reference sequence). The V and J ends lost 2 bases and 7 bases respectively, with 12 bases between them. This CDR3 region has 13 residues. The DNA of the CDR3 is TGTGCCAGTAGTATAAGCCCGGGGGCGGAGCAGTACTTC. Its translation is CASSISPGAEQYF.

The rearrangement links TRBV2 to TRBJ1-2; weak D call: TRBD1 (5 bases). Germline V gene sequence: CDR1 SNHLY, CDR2 FYNNEI. V was shortened by 6 bases and J by 4 bases, with 15 bases between the two germline ends. This CDR3 has 14 amino acids. The CDR3, as DNA: TGTGCCAGCAGCGCCTCGGGACGCATCTATGGCTACACCTTC. Its translation is CASSASGRIYGYTF.